This TCR beta chain originates from a study of T cell clonotyping in hematopoietic cell transplantation. Produced via immunoSEQ multiplex PCR; TCRdb's table is partial and in-frame only. The table lists 20,000 or so clones, roughly three quarters of them singletons. The germline CDR1 and CDR2 sequences are MNHEY and SVGAGI. Trimming took off 4 bases at V and 4 bases at J, with 12 bases between the two ends. This CDR3 has 14 residues. The receptor comes from a man in his fifties or sixties in good health. Some clones in this sample may be carry-over from other donors' samples. V is TRBV6-5 and J is TRBJ2-3, with a weak D call TRBD2 (7 bases). The sample taken for sequencing was peripheral blood mononuclear cells. CDR3 coding DNA: TGTGCCAGCAGTTCCCAAGGGGGGGCAGATACGCAGTATTTT. Translated: CASSSQGGADTQYF.